These 4 T cell receptor beta chains share one sample of origin, sequenced in a study of shared clonotypes between healthy human individuals. Naive CD8 cells lacked CD45RO, underwent positive selection for CCR7 and left out terminally differentiated effector memory CD45RA+ cells. Some clones are missing from TCRdb's copy, which holds only in-frame ones; the method was immunoSEQ multiplex PCR. The sample shows about 700,000 clones, 90% to 95% of them seen only once. The specimen was naive CD8+ T cells sorted from blood. The source is a man aged 25-45 years in good health.

V usage is TRBV4-3 and J usage is TRBJ2-1; 9 bases fit TRBD2. Looked up from germline, CDR1 is LGHNA and CDR2 is YSLEER. V dropped 1 base and J dropped 8; count of bases not matched to a gene: 12. The CDR3 is 17 residues long. The CDR3 spells CASSQGFAGGPIHEQFF. CDR3 nucleotide sequence: TGCGCCAGCAGCCAAGGTTTTGCGGGAGGGCCCATCCATGAGCAGTTCTTC.

CDR3 in amino acids: CASSFSQTSGVYEQYF. For the CDR3, the DNA is TGTGCCAGCAGTTTCTCCCAAACTAGCGGGGTCTACGAGCAGTACTTC. The chain has TRBV27 and TRBJ2-7; TRBD2 agrees at 10 bases. The CDR3 has 16 residues. Germline V lookup: CDR1 MNHEY, CDR2 SMNVEV (reference sequence). J lost 3 bases, V lost 3 bases, and 8 bases had no gene match.

This clone was recorded only once. The chain joins TRBV19 to TRBJ2-7; 11 bases are shared with TRBD2. J lost 3 bases, V lost 5 bases, and 18 bases had no gene match. This CDR3 has 19 amino acids. CDR1 is LNHDA, CDR2 SQIVND, per germline (reference sequence). As DNA, the CDR3 is TGTGCCAGTAGTGCCCAACTAGCGGGAGTCGGACACGCTTTCTACGAGCAGTACTTC. Its translation is CASSAQLAGVGHAFYEQYF.

The V and J genes are TRBV11-2 and TRBJ2-4, with TRBD1 as a possible D gene (6 bases). The CDR3 covers 17 residues. V gave up 5 bases and J gave up 3 bases, with 20 bases separating them. Germline assignment: CDR1 SGHAT and CDR2 FQNNGV. CDR3 in DNA: TGTGCCAGCAGCCTTAAGCAGGGGATGGGAGTCAAAAACATTCAGTACTTC. Translating gives CASSLKQGMGVKNIQYF. The full variable domain, in which reference TRBV11-2 and TRBJ2-4 provide the parts outside the CDR3, is EAGVAQSPRYKIIEKRQSVAFWCNPISGHATLYWYQQILGQGPKLLIQFQNNGVVDDSQLPKDRFSAERLKGVDSTLKIQPAKLEDSAVYLCASSLKQGMGVKNIQYFGAGTRLSVL.